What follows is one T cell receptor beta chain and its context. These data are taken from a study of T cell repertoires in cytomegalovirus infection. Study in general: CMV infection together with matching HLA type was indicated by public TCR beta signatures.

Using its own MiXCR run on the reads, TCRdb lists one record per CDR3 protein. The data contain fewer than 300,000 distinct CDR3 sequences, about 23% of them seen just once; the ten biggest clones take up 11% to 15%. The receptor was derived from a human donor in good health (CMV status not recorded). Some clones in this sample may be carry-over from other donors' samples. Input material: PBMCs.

The chain's CDR3 is CARQGKQPQHF. As DNA, the CDR3 is TGTGCCAGACAGGGGAAACAGCCCCAGCATTTT. The J gene is TRBJ1-5, the V gene TRBV6-1; 7 nucleotides line up with TRBD1. This CDR3 has 11 amino acids. V lost 9 bases and J lost 7; bases outside the gene matches: 3. Germline V gene data show CDR1 as MNHNS and CDR2 as SASEGT.